This T cell receptor beta chain came from a study of cytomegalovirus exposure and HLA in healthy donors. Germline V lookup: CDR1 SGHAT, CDR2 FQNNGV. There are 14 residues in the CDR3. The ends were cut back, 6 bases at V and 9 bases at J, with 15 bases in the middle. PCR amplification relied on 60 Vbeta primers (plus 13 Jbeta primers). Sequencing was performed with immunoSEQ multiplex PCR; in TCRdb, only in-frame clones are kept and a portion is missing. The repertoire has 200,000 or so clones, about four fifths of them found once; the top ten carry 0.2% to 0.3%. The sequencing sample was made of PBMCs. This TCR was sampled from a boy aged 10-17 years in good health and CMV-seronegative. J is TRBJ1-6 and V is TRBV11-2, with no clear D. The CDR3 loop reads CASSNGFGGSPLHF. As DNA, the CDR3 is TGTGCCAGCAGTAATGGCTTTGGCGGTTCACCCCTCCACTTT.